This T cell receptor (beta chain) derives from a study of shared clonotypes between healthy human individuals. Sequenced by immunoSEQ multiplex PCR; TCRdb stores in-frame clones only, minus some. The repertoire holds about 680,000 clones, more than 70% seen once, with around 2% in the top ten. Every one of the donors was a Caucasian adult that lived in Nashville, Tennessee. The V end lost 7 bases, the J end lost 1 base, and 7 bases lay between the germline ends. The CDR3 consists of 12 residues. The germline V gene has CDR1 SGHTS and CDR2 YDEGEE. Study-wide findings and caveats: It was observed that 5% to 6.5% of naive CD4 clonotypes were shared across a few donors. Clonotypes shared by all four sorted-subset donors had higher generation probabilities than non-shared clonotypes. Clonotype sharing among donors likely depends on sequencing depth.

On this clone itself: Its specificity is unknown.

The clonotype originates from a woman aged 25 to 39 in good health. The sample was memory CD4+ T cells sorted from blood. Regarding subset: CD45RA-negative fraction. The gene calls are TRBV5-8 and TRBJ2-3; D call uncertain. The CDR3 protein is CASSTRTDTQYF. In DNA form, the CDR3 reads TGTGCCAGCTCAACACGCACAGATACGCAGTATTTT. The full variable domain, its missing parts supplied by reference TRBV5-8 and TRBJ2-3, is EAGVTQSPTHLIKTRGQQATLRCSPISGHTSVYWYQQALGLGLQFLLWYDEGEERNRGNFPPRFSGRQFPNYSSELNVNALELEDSALYLCASSTRTDTQYFGPGTRLTVL.